The clone carrying this T cell receptor (beta chain) has only a few counts. Its antigen remains unidentified. Healthy bone marrow donors made up the cohort. Germline V gene data show CDR1 as SGHRS and CDR2 as YFSETQ. Trimming took off 4 bases at V and 4 bases at J, with 12 bases between the two ends. The CDR3 spans 14 residues. The record originates from a study of cytomegalovirus exposure and HLA in healthy donors. Overall study results and limits: TCR beta sequences numbering 16,951 were associated with HLA alleles at 0.05 false discovery rate in a later analysis.

The PCR made use of 60 Vbeta and 13 Jbeta primers. Profiling relied on immunoSEQ multiplex PCR, and the TCRdb table lists in-frame clones only, not all of them. This repertoire shows more than 90,000 clones, around 77% found once; its top ten account for roughly a sixth. J is TRBJ2-1 and V is TRBV5-1; possible D gene TRBD1, 6 bases. This TCR was sampled from a middle-aged man in good health and CMV-seropositive. Sequenced material: PBMCs. CDR3 in amino acids: CASSPGTHYNEQFF. The CDR3 coding sequence is TGCGCCAGCAGCCCTGGGACACATTACAATGAGCAGTTCTTC.